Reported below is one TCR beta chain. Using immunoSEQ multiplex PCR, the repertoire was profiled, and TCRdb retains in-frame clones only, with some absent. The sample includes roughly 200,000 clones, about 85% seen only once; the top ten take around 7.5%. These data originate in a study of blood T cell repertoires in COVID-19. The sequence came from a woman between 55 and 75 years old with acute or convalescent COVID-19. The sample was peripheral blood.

The CDR3 DNA follows: TGTGCCAGCAGTCAAAGGACACGCCAAGAGACCCAGTACTTC. Translation: CASSQRTRQETQYF. This sequence joins TRBV3-1 (or the pseudogene TRBV3-2) and TRBJ2-5, with D perhaps matching TRBD1 (5 bases). Trimming removed 6 bases from V and 1 base from J, with 12 bases in between. The germline gives CDR1 LGHDT, CDR2 YNNKEL (reference sequence). The CDR3 length is 14 residues.